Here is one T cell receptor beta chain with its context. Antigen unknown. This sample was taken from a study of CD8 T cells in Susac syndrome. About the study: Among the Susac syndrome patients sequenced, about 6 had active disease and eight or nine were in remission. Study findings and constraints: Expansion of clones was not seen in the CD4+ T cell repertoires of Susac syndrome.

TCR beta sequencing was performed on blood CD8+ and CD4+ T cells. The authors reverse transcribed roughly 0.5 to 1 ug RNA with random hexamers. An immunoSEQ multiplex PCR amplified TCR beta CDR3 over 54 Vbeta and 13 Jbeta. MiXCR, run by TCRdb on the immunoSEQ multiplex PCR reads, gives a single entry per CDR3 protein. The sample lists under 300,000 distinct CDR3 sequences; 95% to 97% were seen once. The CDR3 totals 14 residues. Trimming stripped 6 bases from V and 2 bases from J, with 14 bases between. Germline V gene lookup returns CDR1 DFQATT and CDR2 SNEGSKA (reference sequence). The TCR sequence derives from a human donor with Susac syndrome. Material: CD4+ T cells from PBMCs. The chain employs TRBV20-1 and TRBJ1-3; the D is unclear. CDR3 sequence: CSANIQWPGNTIYF. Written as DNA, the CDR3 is TGCAGTGCCAATATACAGTGGCCTGGAAACACCATATATTTT.